One T cell receptor beta chain is described in this entry. The antigen is undetermined. TCRbeta libraries were built with three rounds of nested PCR, modified from ARM-PCR. In TCRdb, the multiplex PCR reads were re-called with MiXCR into one record per CDR3 protein. The data contain about 200,000 distinct CDR3 sequences, 70% to 75% of them singletons. The template was RNA from unsorted bulk tissue. V dropped 5 bases and J dropped 14 bases, with 18 bases sitting between them. The V gene's germline CDR1 is SGHAT and CDR2 FQNNGV. The CDR3 has 12 amino acids. The data were taken from a study of tumor and adjacent non-tumor tissue in lung cancer. The study, taken as a whole, reports: Normal lung showed higher cumulative top 100 clone frequency than tumor.

The source is a man in his sixties with non-small cell lung cancer. V gene TRBV11-2 combines with J gene TRBJ2-5; unclear D gene. What was sequenced was lung tumor tissue. The chain's CDR3 is CASSPKGQIHYF. The CDR3 region has the DNA TGTGCCAGCAGCCCGAAAGGGCAGATCCATTACTTC.